The clone carrying this T cell receptor (beta chain) has at least ten counts. Its antigen is as yet unknown. A read error may produce the germline difference seen at one junction end. The study included ophthalmopathy patients with Clinical Activity Score at least 3, NOSPECS grade at least 4 and duration under 3 months. Exclusion of patients followed from uncontrolled infection, other autoimmune disease, pregnancy or lactation. The sample comes from a study of T cells in Graves' hyperthyroidism and ophthalmopathy. Study conclusions and caveats: Most expanded thyroid clonotypes above 0.001 also appeared in blood. Ophthalmopathy stood apart from stable hyperthyroidism in a 13 V-J model.

Regions amplified from RNA transcripts were the TCR beta CDR3 regions. A set of HTBI primers served as the primers for a first-round RT-PCR of the TCR CDR3. TCRdb reprocessed the multiplex PCR reads with MiXCR, giving one entry per CDR3 protein. The table records roughly 380,000 distinct CDR3 sequences, approximately 18% of them present only once. Germline V CDR1 and CDR2: SNHLY, FYNNEI. The CDR3 is made up of 14 amino acids. The chain links TRBV2 to TRBJ1-1; maybe TRBD1 (6 bases). The clonotype comes from a woman aged 40 to 50 with Graves' ophthalmopathy. The sequenced material came from blood. In nucleotides, the CDR3 is TGTGCCAGCAGGTACAGGGAAATGAACACTGAGGCTTTCTTT. The encoded protein is CASRYREMNTEAFF.